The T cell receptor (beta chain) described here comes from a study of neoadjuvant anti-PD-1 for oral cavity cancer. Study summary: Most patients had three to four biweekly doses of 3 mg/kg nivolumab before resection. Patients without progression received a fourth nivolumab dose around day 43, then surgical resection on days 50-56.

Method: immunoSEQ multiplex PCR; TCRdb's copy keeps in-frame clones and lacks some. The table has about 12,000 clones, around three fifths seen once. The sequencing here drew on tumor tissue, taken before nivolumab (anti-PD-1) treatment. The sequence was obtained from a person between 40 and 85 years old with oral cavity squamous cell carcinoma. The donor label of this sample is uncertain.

CDR3 loop: CASRQGMNQPQHF. The DNA for the CDR3 is TGTGCCAGCAGACAGGGAATGAATCAGCCCCAGCATTTT. The rearrangement links TRBV28 to TRBJ1-5, with a possible D match to TRBD1 (6 bases). The V end was cut by 6 bases, the J end by 4 bases, with 10 bases between. The germline V gene encodes CDR1 MDHEN and CDR2 SYDVKM. The CDR3 runs to 13 residues.